This T cell receptor (beta chain) was profiled in a study of shared clonotypes between healthy human individuals. Background on the study: Per donor, CD8 memory used one plate, CD8 naive used two, CD4 memory used three and CD4 naive used three.

The method was immunoSEQ multiplex PCR; TCRdb's version includes in-frame clones alone and lacks a portion of them. Among 2 million to 2.5 million clones listed, under 97% were seen once. Every donor was a Caucasian adult from Nashville, Tennessee. Regarding this clone: The antigen is undetermined. This sample includes further DNA sequences coding for the same CDR3.

Findings and limits, study-wide: Clonotype sharing across donors was expected to vary with sequencing depth. Between a few donors, naive CD4 clonotypes were shared at a level of about 5%.

The J segment lost 5 bases and the V segment lost 6 bases, leaving 0 bases of the junction unmatched. Per the germline V gene, CDR1 is MNHNS and CDR2 is SASEGT. This CDR3 is 11 amino acids long. Material for sequencing was naive CD4+ T cells sorted from blood. The sample's subset: CD45RA+ positively selected. V usage is TRBV6-1 and J usage is TRBJ1-1; 7 nucleotides line up with TRBD1. The receptor's source is a man between 18 and 29 years old in good health. The CDR3 DNA reads as TGTGCCAGCAGACAGGGGACTGAAGCTTTCTTT. Translated: CASRQGTEAFF.